This paragraph reports one T cell receptor (beta chain). What it binds is unknown. Sorted subsets were CFSE-labeled and cultured approximately 5 days with allogeneic dendritic cells. The sample belongs to a study of regulatory dendritic cells for organ transplantation. CDR1 and CDR2 (germline): LNHNV, YYDKDF (reference sequence). With 1 base clipped from V and 4 bases from J, the junction kept 7 bases outside the gene matches. The CDR3 is made up of 16 amino acids. Profiled with immunoSEQ multiplex PCR; TCRdb holds only in-frame clones, not every one. The data contain about 12,000 clones, around three quarters of them singletons.

The chain has TRBV15 and TRBJ2-5; 9 bases are shared with TRBD1. The clonotype comes from a human donor in good health. Sequences were obtained from naive CD4+ T cells from blood cultured with regulatory dendritic cells. Stated subset: CD45RA+ naive T cells. The CDR3 DNA sequence: TGTGCCACCAGCAGAGGTCGGGACAGGGTTTTAGAGACCCAGTACTTC. The encoded protein is CATSRGRDRVLETQYF.